This T cell receptor beta chain appears in the sequencing data of a study of blood T cell repertoires in COVID-19. Per the germline V gene, CDR1 is MRHNA and CDR2 is SNTAGT. With 6 bases clipped from V and 8 bases from J, the junction kept 10 bases outside the gene matches. This CDR3 is 14 amino acids long. Clones were read by immunoSEQ multiplex PCR, and TCRdb kept only the in-frame ones, dropping some. The table lists 150,000 or so clones, around 82% of them singletons. This sequence was found in a man aged 55 to 70 with active or convalescent COVID-19. Sequencing was done on a sample of peripheral blood. The chain has TRBV6-4 and TRBJ2-1, with 7 bases that match TRBD1. In nucleotides, the CDR3 is TGTGCCAGCAGACGAGGGGGCGGGTCGGATGAGCAGTTCTTC. Translation: CASRRGGGSDEQFF.